One T cell receptor (beta chain) is described in this entry. What it recognizes is unknown. The entry originates in a study of cytomegalovirus exposure and HLA in healthy donors. The CDR3 consists of 13 residues. Trimming cost V 6 bases and J 7 bases, with 15 bases left between them. Germline V lookup: CDR1 MNHEY, CDR2 SMNVEV (reference sequence). Study-level points and caveats: Immune exposure information comprised only CMV serostatus. A later examination showed that TCR association rates differed by HLA locus, with DRB1 most and HLA-C fewest.

PCR amplification relied on 60 Vbeta primers (plus 13 Jbeta primers). Repertoires were generated with immunoSEQ multiplex PCR, while TCRdb's copy carries only in-frame clones and drops some. In the table there are more than 150,000 clones, 70% to 80% of which are singletons. What was sequenced was PBMCs. The chain couples TRBV27 to TRBJ1-2; the D is unclear. The source is a man aged 18 to 30 in good health and CMV-seronegative. For the CDR3, the DNA is TGTGCCAGCAGCATGGATCGAGGTTTTGGCTACACCTTC. It specifies CASSMDRGFGYTF.